The clone carrying this TCR beta chain has more than one count but fewer than ten. Its target is unknown. The repertoire was sequenced with immunoSEQ multiplex PCR; TCRdb's copy has only in-frame clones and lacks some. Counted here are about 4,300 clones, roughly four fifths occurring once; the ten biggest clones make up 16%. The CDR3 sequence is 14 residues long. V shed 4 bases, J shed 0 bases, and the junction held 3 bases outside the gene matches. Looked up from germline, CDR1 is LNHDA and CDR2 is SQIVND (reference sequence). This sample stems from a study of T cell repertoires in ileal Crohn's disease. For the study at large: At surgery, under 40% of patients smoked, with median disease duration 7.9 years. All patients had surgery for stricturing (approximately 61%) or penetrating (39%) disease. Postoperative therapy was given to about half: roughly twelve thiopurines, about 19 anti-TNF agents.

Findings and limits, study-wide: Every patient over 26.8% clonality showed endoscopic recurrence.

The receptor was derived from an adult with Crohn's disease. Sequencing used ileal tissue. This chain links TRBV19 with TRBJ2-7, with 7 bases identical to TRBD1. CDR3 sequence reads: CASSRAGGSYEQYF. The CDR3 DNA is TGTGCCAGTAGTAGGGCAGGGGGCTCCTACGAGCAGTACTTC.